One sample yielded the 13 T cell receptor beta chains listed below, sequenced in a study of blood T cell repertoires in COVID-19 (dated by TCRdb to the early 2020s). Receptors were amplified or captured by the immunoSEQ multiplex PCR assay. Held by TCRdb, this immuneACCESS table contains in-frame sequences only and omits some clones. Under half of the omission traces to an unresolved V gene where checked; the cause of the rest is unknown. The table for this sample lists about 220,000 clones; 82% of them were counted only once. The ten largest clones take up about 3.7% of the sample. Material: PBMCs or T cells enriched from blood (not recorded which). All receptors come from an older woman who had recovered from COVID-19.

This clone has only a few counts. J is TRBJ1-5 and V is TRBV5-8, with a tentative D call TRBD1 (5 bases). CDR1 is SGHTS and CDR2 is YDEGEE in the germline V gene. Between the trimmed V and J ends, which lost 2 bases and 7 bases, there was a span of 16 bases. This CDR3 is 15 amino acids long. The CDR3 coding sequence is TGTGCCAGCAGCTTTCAGGGCTTCTCTGGGCAGCCCCAGCATTTT. This codes for CASSFQGFSGQPQHF.

The chain joins TRBV5-1 to TRBJ1-1; possible D gene TRBD1, 6 bases. The germline gives CDR1 SGHRS, CDR2 YFSETQ. The germline V and J ends were trimmed by 4 bases and 6 bases, with 16 bases remaining between them. The length of the CDR3 is 14 residues. The CDR3, as DNA: TGCGCCAGCAGCCCTGGACAGTTAACGCCTGAAGCTTTCTTT. The encoded protein is CASSPGQLTPEAFF. The complete variable domain, with remaining parts taken from reference TRBV5-1 and TRBJ1-1, reads KAGVTQTPRYLIKTRGQQVTLSCSPISGHRSVSWYQQTPGQGLQFLFEYFSETQRNKGNFPGRFSGRQFSNSRSEMNVSTLELGDSALYLCASSPGQLTPEAFFGQGTRLTVV.

This clone was counted once. The chain couples TRBV12-3 or TRBV12-4 to TRBJ1-1; no reliable D call. The germline V and J ends were trimmed by 4 bases and 10 bases, with 10 bases remaining between them. The CDR3 has 11 residues. CDR3 in DNA: TGTGCCAGCAGTTCCTTTGGGCGAGCTTTCTTT. Translated, it gives CASSSFGRAFF.

The chain links TRBV7-2 to TRBJ2-7; 7 nucleotides line up with TRBD2. The CDR3 spans 15 residues. CDR1 and CDR2 from the germline V gene are SGHTA and FQGNSA. Trimming at V came to 5 bases and at J to 0 bases, leaving 7 bases not matched to a gene. CDR3 sequence reads: CASSTSSGSSYEQYF. The CDR3 DNA follows: TGTGCCAGCAGCACCTCTAGCGGAAGCTCCTACGAGCAGTACTTC.

The chain joins TRBV2 to TRBJ1-3; D perhaps matches TRBD1 (5 bases). The CDR3 extends over 15 amino acids. Germline CDR1 SNHLY, CDR2 FYNNEI. Trimming cost V 5 bases and J 4 bases, with 15 bases left between them. CDR3 sequence reads: CASSSQGSSGNTIYF. The CDR3 region has the DNA TGTGCCAGCAGTTCTCAGGGCTCATCCGGAAACACCATATATTTT.

This chain connects TRBV6-5 to TRBJ1-1, with TRBD1 identical over 7 bases. Germline trimming cut 6 bases from V and 2 bases from J; bases unmatched to any gene: 9. Germline loops: CDR1 MNHEY, CDR2 SVGAGI. The length of the CDR3 is 15 residues. The CDR3 nucleotides are TGTGCCAGCAGATCACCAGGGGGGAGTAACACTGAAGCTTTCTTT. This sequence encodes CASRSPGGSNTEAFF.

The V and J genes are TRBV11-3 and TRBJ2-7; a possible D gene is TRBD1 (6 bases). V was pared by 1 base and J by 4 bases, with 8 bases between. Germline V gives CDR1 SGHNT, CDR2 YENEEA. The CDR3 has 13 residues. The CDR3 DNA reads TGTGCCAGCAGCTTAGGAACAGGGTACGAGCAGTACTTC. As protein: CASSLGTGYEQYF.

V is TRBV7-3 and J is TRBJ2-3; 10 bases are a match to TRBD1. CDR1 is SGHTA and CDR2 is FQGTGA in the germline V gene. The CDR3 consists of 17 residues. The V segment lost 7 bases and the J segment 6 bases; nucleotides outside the gene matches: 16. The chain's CDR3 is CASKKTGTGANRDTQYF. The CDR3 DNA is TGTGCCAGCAAAAAGACAGGGACAGGGGCCAACCGGGATACGCAGTATTTT.

The chain joins TRBV4-3 to TRBJ1-1; D not certain. The length of the CDR3 is 14 residues. Trimming cost V 1 base and J 4 bases, with 10 bases left between them. Germline loops: CDR1 LGHNA, CDR2 YSLEER. Here the CDR3 reads CASSQGGGTTEAFF. The CDR3 DNA is TGCGCCAGCAGCCAAGGGGGAGGTACCACTGAAGCTTTCTTT.

V and J are TRBV6-5 and TRBJ2-2, with 10 bases fitting TRBD2. Looked up from germline, CDR1 is MNHEY and CDR2 is SVGAGI. This CDR3 has 15 amino acids. With V trimmed by 8 bases and J by 3 bases, 6 bases remained unmatched. The CDR3 DNA reads TGTGCCAGCTCAAGCGGGAGGGCCCACACCGGGGAGCTGTTTTTT. Its translation: CASSSGRAHTGELFF.

The chain uses TRBV5-1 and TRBJ1-1, with D tentatively TRBD1 (6 bases). The V end was cut by 3 bases, the J end by 0 bases, with 18 bases between. In germline, CDR1 is SGHRS, CDR2 YFSETQ. This CDR3 contains 17 residues. As DNA, the CDR3 is TGCGCCAGCAGCTCCCAAGGGGGGGTGAACATGAACACTGAAGCTTTCTTT. Protein: CASSSQGGVNMNTEAFF.

This chain uses TRBV5-4 with TRBJ2-7; possible D gene TRBD2, 6 bases. CDR3 size: 13 residues. The V end was cut by 1 base, the J end by 5 bases, with 10 bases between. CDR1 is SGHNT and CDR2 is YYREEE in the germline V gene (reference sequence). CDR3 DNA sequence: TGTGCCAGCAGCTTGTGGGGGGTCGACGAGCAGTACTTC. This gives the protein CASSLWGVDEQYF.

The V call is TRBV7-7, the J call TRBJ2-1, with 10 bases lining up with TRBD1. CDR3 length equals 16 residues. The germline V gene has CDR1 SSHAT and CDR2 FNYEAQ (reference sequence). V shed 1 base, J shed 5 bases, and the junction held 5 bases outside the gene matches. The CDR3 DNA reads TGTGCCAGCAGCTTAGAGGACAGGGGGGGTGACAATGAGCAGTTCTTC. This translates into CASSLEDRGGDNEQFF.